The entry below gives a single TCR beta chain sequence along with its context. As yet, its antigen is unknown. With 60 Vbeta and 13 Jbeta primers, the PCR was carried out. The repertoire was sequenced with immunoSEQ multiplex PCR; TCRdb's copy has only in-frame clones and lacks some. The sample includes tens of thousands of clones, roughly 79% of them seen just once. The V segment lost 4 bases and the J segment 6 bases; nucleotides outside the gene matches: 6. CDR1 is SGHAT, CDR2 FQNNGV, per germline. The CDR3 is made up of 16 amino acids. This record belongs to a study of cytomegalovirus exposure and HLA in healthy donors. The study, taken as a whole, reports: Later on, an analysis tied approximately 17,000 TCR beta sequences to HLA alleles at 0.05 false discovery rate.

Sequencing was carried out using PBMCs. This clonotype was sampled from a man aged 45-65 years in good health and CMV-seronegative. This sequence joins TRBV11-2 and TRBJ2-5, with 15 bases matching TRBD2. CDR3 nucleotide sequence: TGTGCCAGCAGCTCTAGGACTAGCGGGGGGGCGAAGACCCAGTACTTC. Encoded protein: CASSSRTSGGAKTQYF.